The 5 T cell receptor beta chains below were found in one sample sequenced in a study of shared clonotypes between healthy human individuals. Assay: immunoSEQ multiplex PCR; the TCRdb copy retains only in-frame clones and omits some. The data hold a few million clones, with approximately 90% observed a single time. Sequencing was performed on naive CD4+ T cells from PBMCs. The subset is: CD45RA+ positively selected. These receptors all stem from a man younger than 30 in good health. Some clones in this sample may be carry-over from other donors' samples.

The chain couples TRBV10-1 to TRBJ2-5; no firm D call. This CDR3 region has 11 residues. In germline, CDR1 is WNHNN, CDR2 SYGVQD (reference sequence). V dropped 3 bases and J dropped 4 bases, with 3 bases sitting between them. The CDR3 DNA reads as TGCGCCAGCAGTGAACGAGAGACCCAGTACTTC. This encodes CASSERETQYF.

The genes are TRBV5-1 and TRBJ1-3; 9 nucleotides agree with TRBD1. This CDR3 is built from 17 residues. Trimming cost V 0 bases and J 3 bases; bases outside gene matches: 7. CDR1 and CDR2 (germline): SGHRS, YFSETQ. In DNA form, the CDR3 reads TGCGCCAGCAGCTTGGCCGGACAGGGGCAAGGTGGAAACACCATATATTTT. This gives the protein CASSLAGQGQGGNTIYF.

The V and J genes are TRBV18 and TRBJ1-3; 8 nucleotides match TRBD1. Unmatched junction bases numbered 7, after V lost 2 bases and J lost 4 bases. The CDR3 spans 16 residues. From germline, CDR1 is KGHSH and CDR2 LQKENI. In nucleotides, the CDR3 is TGTGCCAGCTCACCATCTTCGACAGGGGAAGGAAACACCATATATTTT. Protein sequence: CASSPSSTGEGNTIYF.

The chain couples TRBV6-5 to TRBJ2-5; no firm D call. Trimming removed 6 bases from V and 1 base from J, with 12 bases in between. CDR1 is MNHEY, CDR2 SVGAGI, per germline. The CDR3 sequence is 14 residues long. The CDR3 protein is CASSPSWGQETQYF. CDR3 nucleotide sequence: TGTGCCAGCAGCCCGTCCTGGGGCCAAGAGACCCAGTACTTC.

The V and J genes are TRBV9 and TRBJ2-7, with D perhaps TRBD2 (7 bases). CDR1 is SGDLS and CDR2 is YYNGEE in the germline V gene. This CDR3 region has 16 residues. The germline V and J ends were trimmed by 1 base and 5 bases, with 19 bases remaining between them. The CDR3: CASSVFAWGGNNEQYF. The CDR3 DNA reads TGTGCCAGCAGCGTATTCGCCTGGGGGGGCAACAACGAGCAGTACTTC.